This T cell receptor (beta chain) was captured in a study of blood T cell repertoires in COVID-19. Overall study: Samples taken during acute and convalescent COVID-19 were collected in the United States, Italy and Spain. T cells, B-cell-depleted T cells, or PBMCs provided the cDNA or gDNA that served as material.

Per the authors' pipeline: Counts of nucleated cells, estimated from reference gene primer amplification, were obtained. Assay used: immunoSEQ multiplex PCR; TCRdb lists only in-frame clones, some missing. The DNA was the basis for D and trimming; V, J and clone size are from that table. The data hold about 99,000 clones, with about four fifths observed a single time. The TCR comes from a man in his 70s with active or convalescent COVID-19. The sample consisted of peripheral blood.

The CDR3: CASTPGANYGYTF. CDR3 sequence (DNA): TGTGCCAGCACCCCCGGTGCAAACTATGGCTACACCTTC. This rearrangement joins TRBV6-5 to TRBJ1-2, with D uncertain. The CDR3 has 13 residues. Trimming stripped 7 bases from V and 2 bases from J, with 11 bases between. The germline V gene has CDR1 MNHEY and CDR2 SVGAGI.